These T cell receptor beta chains were read from a single sample in a study of Tregs in tolerant kidney transplant recipients. The method was immunoSEQ multiplex PCR; TCRdb's version includes in-frame clones alone and lacks a portion of them. Of some 240,000 clones detected, roughly 80% appear once; the ten largest clones hold about 0.58%. The specimen sequenced was CD4+ T cells from blood. These receptors all stem from a human donor in good health. The CDR3 runs from the conserved cysteine through the conserved F or W. The D gene is left open where the match is weak. A clone size is listed for some rows: how often the clone was seen (once, few, many), or a class if it is expanded.

d_gene	v_gene	abundance	j_gene	CDR3aa	CDR3nt
TRBD2	TRBV5-4	NA	TRBJ2-3	CASSPRLAGGTDTQYF	TGTGCCAGCAGCCCTCGACTAGCGGGCGGGACAGATACGCAGTATTTT
TRBD2	TRBV5-4	once	TRBJ2-5	CASSRNLLAGSQETQYF	TGTGCCAGCAGCCGGAACTTACTAGCGGGGAGTCAAGAGACCCAGTACTTC
NA	TRBV11-3	NA	TRBJ2-6	CASSLAGANVLTF	TGTGCCAGCAGCTTAGCTGGGGCCAACGTCCTGACTTTC
NA	TRBV6-1	NA	TRBJ2-7	CASRAVNEQYF	TGTGCCAGCAGGGCAGTTAACGAGCAGTACTTC
NA	TRBV10-3	NA	TRBJ2-3	CAINGATTDTQYF	TGTGCCATCAATGGAGCGACCACAGATACGCAGTATTTT
NA	TRBV18	NA	TRBJ1-5	CASSPPGQPQHF	TGTGCCAGCTCACCGCCTGGGCAGCCCCAGCATTTT
NA	TRBV11-3	NA	TRBJ2-5	CASSLGSQETQYF	TGTGCCAGCAGCTTAGGCAGTCAAGAGACCCAGTACTTC
NA	TRBV29-1	once	TRBJ2-6	CSVQPLWGANVLTF	TGCAGCGTACAGCCCCTCTGGGGGGCCAACGTCCTGACTTTC
TRBD1	TRBV6-6	NA	TRBJ1-2	CASRPQGATPGGYTF	TGTGCCAGCAGACCTCAGGGGGCCACACCAGGGGGCTACACCTTC
NA	TRBV10-3	NA	TRBJ1-1	CGISDRGGEAEAFF	TGTGGCATCAGTGATAGGGGTGGGGAGGCTGAAGCTTTCTTT
TRBD1	TRBV6-5	few	TRBJ1-3	CASRIGQGAGNTIYF	TGTGCCAGCAGGATCGGACAGGGGGCTGGAAACACCATATATTTT
TRBD1	TRBV11-2	NA	TRBJ2-7	CASSRTGTYEQYF	TGTGCCAGCAGCCGGACAGGAACCTACGAGCAGTACTTC
NA	TRBV11-2	NA	TRBJ2-7	CASSSIKLALGGPYEQYF	TGTGCCAGCAGCTCCATCAAACTAGCGTTGGGGGGCCCCTACGAGCAGTACTTC
NA	TRBV11-1	few	TRBJ2-1	CASSLQGDSYNEQFF	TGTGCCAGCAGCTTACAGGGAGACTCATACAATGAGCAGTTCTTC
NA	TRBV19	NA	TRBJ1-5	CASSPTELPVKPQHF	TGTGCCAGTAGTCCTACGGAGCTGCCGGTAAAGCCCCAGCATTTT
TRBD1	TRBV5-1	NA	TRBJ1-1	CASSLEYRGNTEAFF	TGCGCCAGCAGCTTGGAATACAGGGGGAACACTGAAGCTTTCTTT
NA	TRBV7-2	once	TRBJ2-2	CASSFGELFF	TGTGCCAGCAGCTTCGGGGAGCTGTTTTTT
TRBD2	TRBV15	NA	TRBJ2-7	CATSRGGSSYEQYF	TGTGCCACCTCCCGGGGGGGGAGCTCCTACGAGCAGTACTTC
TRBD2	TRBV7-9	NA	TRBJ2-5	CASSPASGGQETQYF	TGTGCCAGCAGTCCCGCTAGCGGGGGCCAAGAGACCCAGTACTTC
NA	TRBV4-2	NA	TRBJ1-1	CASSQDRGAGAFF	TGTGCCAGCAGCCAAGACAGGGGAGCAGGAGCTTTCTTT
NA	TRBV11-2	NA	TRBJ2-2	CASSFSHPGANTGELFF	TGTGCCAGCAGCTTTAGCCATCCCGGCGCGAACACCGGGGAGCTGTTTTTT
NA	TRBV11-3	NA	TRBJ2-7	CASSPGISGYEQYF	TGTGCCAGCAGCCCTGGGATAAGTGGCTACGAGCAGTACTTC
TRBD2	TRBV4-1	NA	TRBJ2-5	CASSQEGLAGEETQYF	TGCGCCAGCAGCCAAGAGGGACTAGCGGGGGAAGAGACCCAGTACTTC
NA	TRBV27	NA	TRBJ1-5	CASSLRDNQPQHF	TGTGCCAGCAGTCTGAGGGACAATCAGCCCCAGCATTTT
NA	TRBV19	medium-sized	TRBJ1-4	CASSRSPEEKLFF	TGTGCCAGTAGTAGGTCGCCGGAGGAAAAACTGTTTTTT
NA	TRBV19	NA	TRBJ1-5	CASNRVGSNQPQHF	TGTGCCAGTAACAGGGTTGGGAGCAATCAGCCCCAGCATTTT
NA	TRBV18	NA	TRBJ1-1	CASHMSGGGNTEAFF	TGTGCCAGCCACATGAGCGGGGGAGGAAACACTGAAGCTTTCTTT
TRBD1	TRBV7-9	NA	TRBJ2-7	CASSLPGTGRVDEQYF	TGTGCCAGCAGCTTACCCGGGACAGGGCGCGTTGATGAGCAGTACTTC
TRBD1	TRBV5-6	few	TRBJ1-4	CASERGTGEKLFF	TGTGCCAGCGAAAGGGGGACAGGTGAAAAACTGTTTTTT
NA	TRBV30	NA	TRBJ2-1	CAWSVLNEQFF	TGTGCCTGGAGTGTATTAAATGAGCAGTTCTTC